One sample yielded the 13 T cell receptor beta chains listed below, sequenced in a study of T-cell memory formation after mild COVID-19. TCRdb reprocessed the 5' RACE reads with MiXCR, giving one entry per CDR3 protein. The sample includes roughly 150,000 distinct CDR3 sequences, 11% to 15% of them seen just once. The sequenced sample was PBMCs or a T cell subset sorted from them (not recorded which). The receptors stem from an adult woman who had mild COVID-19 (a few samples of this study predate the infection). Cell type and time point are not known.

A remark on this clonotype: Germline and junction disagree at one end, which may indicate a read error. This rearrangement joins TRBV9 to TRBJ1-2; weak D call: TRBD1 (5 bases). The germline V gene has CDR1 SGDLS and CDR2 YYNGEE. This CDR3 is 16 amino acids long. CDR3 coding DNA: TGTGCCAGCAGCGTAGCCGACCAGGGTCACCTCTATGGCTGCACCTTC. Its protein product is CASSVADQGHLYGCTF.

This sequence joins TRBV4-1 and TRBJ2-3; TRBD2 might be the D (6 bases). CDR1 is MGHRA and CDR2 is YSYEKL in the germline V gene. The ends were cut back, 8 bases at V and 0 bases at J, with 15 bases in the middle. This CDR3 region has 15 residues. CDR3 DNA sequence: TGCGCCAGCTCCCCTAGCGTGACTAGCACAGATACGCAGTATTTT. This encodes CASSPSVTSTDTQYF.

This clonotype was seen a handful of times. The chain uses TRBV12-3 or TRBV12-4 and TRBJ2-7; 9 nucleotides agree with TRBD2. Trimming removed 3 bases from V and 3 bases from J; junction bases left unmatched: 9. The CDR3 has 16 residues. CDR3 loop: CASSFVPSGDYYEQYF. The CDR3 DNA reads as TGTGCCAGCAGTTTTGTTCCTAGCGGGGACTACTACGAGCAGTACTTC.

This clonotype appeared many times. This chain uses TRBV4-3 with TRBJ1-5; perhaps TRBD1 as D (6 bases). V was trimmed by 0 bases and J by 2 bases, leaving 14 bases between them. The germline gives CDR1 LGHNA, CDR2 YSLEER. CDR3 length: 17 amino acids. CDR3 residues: CASSQDRAPGGNQPQHF. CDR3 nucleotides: TGCGCCAGCAGCCAAGATAGAGCCCCAGGGGGCAATCAGCCCCAGCATTTT.

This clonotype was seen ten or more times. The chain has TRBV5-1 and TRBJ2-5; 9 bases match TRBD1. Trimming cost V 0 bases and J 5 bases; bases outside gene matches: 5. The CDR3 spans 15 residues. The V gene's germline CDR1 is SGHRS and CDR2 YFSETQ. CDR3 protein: CASSLAPDRGETQYF. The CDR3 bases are TGCGCCAGCAGCTTGGCGCCCGACAGGGGGGAGACCCAGTACTTC.

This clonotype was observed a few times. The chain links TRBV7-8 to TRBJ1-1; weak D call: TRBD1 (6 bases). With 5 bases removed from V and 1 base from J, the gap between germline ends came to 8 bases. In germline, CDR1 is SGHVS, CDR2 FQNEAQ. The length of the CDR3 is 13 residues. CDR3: CASSAGANTEAFF. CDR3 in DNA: TGTGCCAGCAGCGCAGGGGCGAACACTGAAGCTTTCTTT.

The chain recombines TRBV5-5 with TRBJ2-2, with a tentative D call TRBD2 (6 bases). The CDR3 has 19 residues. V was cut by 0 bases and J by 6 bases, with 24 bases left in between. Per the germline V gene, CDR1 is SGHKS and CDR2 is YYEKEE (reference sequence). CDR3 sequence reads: CASSLERYSEGFNAGELFF. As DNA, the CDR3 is TGTGCCAGCAGCTTGGAGCGTTATTCGGAGGGTTTTAACGCCGGGGAGCTGTTTTTT.

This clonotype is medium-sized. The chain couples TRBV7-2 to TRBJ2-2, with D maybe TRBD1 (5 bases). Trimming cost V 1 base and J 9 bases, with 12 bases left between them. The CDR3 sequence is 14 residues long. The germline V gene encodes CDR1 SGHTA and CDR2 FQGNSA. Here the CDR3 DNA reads TGTGCCAGCAGCTTAGGGGCAGGGAATCGGGAGCTGTTTTTT. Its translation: CASSLGAGNRELFF.

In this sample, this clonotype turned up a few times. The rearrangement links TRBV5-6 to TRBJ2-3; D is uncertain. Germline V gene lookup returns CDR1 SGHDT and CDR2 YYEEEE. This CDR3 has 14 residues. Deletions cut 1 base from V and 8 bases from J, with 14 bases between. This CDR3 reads CASSLTGLEGTQYF. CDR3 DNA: TGTGCCAGCAGCTTGACGGGCCTGGAAGGTACGCAGTATTTT.

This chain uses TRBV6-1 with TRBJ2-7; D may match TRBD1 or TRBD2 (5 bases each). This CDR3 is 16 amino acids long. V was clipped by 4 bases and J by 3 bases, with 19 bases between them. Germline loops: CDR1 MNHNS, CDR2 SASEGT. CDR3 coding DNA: TGTGCCAGCAGTGTTCCCTTACGGGGCTCCGACTACGAGCAGTACTTC. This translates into CASSVPLRGSDYEQYF.

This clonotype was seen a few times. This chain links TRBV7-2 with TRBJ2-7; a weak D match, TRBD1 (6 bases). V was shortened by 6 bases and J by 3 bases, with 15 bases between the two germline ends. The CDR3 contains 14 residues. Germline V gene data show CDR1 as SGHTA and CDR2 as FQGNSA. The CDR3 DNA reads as TGTGCCAGCAGTCAAGGGGGAGAGGGCTACGAGCAGTACTTC. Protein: CASSQGGEGYEQYF.

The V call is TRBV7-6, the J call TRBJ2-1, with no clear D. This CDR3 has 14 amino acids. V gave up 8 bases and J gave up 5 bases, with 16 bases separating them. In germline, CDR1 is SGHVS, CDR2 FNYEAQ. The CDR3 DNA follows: TGTGCCAGCTCGGCAGGACCTCCTGACAATGAGCAGTTCTTC. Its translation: CASSAGPPDNEQFF.

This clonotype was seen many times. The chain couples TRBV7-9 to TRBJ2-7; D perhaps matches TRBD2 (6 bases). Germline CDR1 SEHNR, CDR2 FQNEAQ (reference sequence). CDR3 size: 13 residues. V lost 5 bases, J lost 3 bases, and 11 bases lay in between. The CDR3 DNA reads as TGTGCCAGCAGCAGGGTGGGAGGCTACGAGCAGTACTTC. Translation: CASSRVGGYEQYF.